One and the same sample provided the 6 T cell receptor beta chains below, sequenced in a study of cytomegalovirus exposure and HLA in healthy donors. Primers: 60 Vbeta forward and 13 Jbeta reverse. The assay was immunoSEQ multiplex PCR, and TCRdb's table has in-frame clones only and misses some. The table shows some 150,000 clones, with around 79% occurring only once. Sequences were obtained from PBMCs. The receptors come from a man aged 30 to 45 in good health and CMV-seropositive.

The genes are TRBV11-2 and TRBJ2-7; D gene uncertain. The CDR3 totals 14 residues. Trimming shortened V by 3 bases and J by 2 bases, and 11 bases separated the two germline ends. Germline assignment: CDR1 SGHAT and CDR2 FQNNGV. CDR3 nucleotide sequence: TGTGCCAGCAGCTTCTACAGCACAGCCTACGAGCAGTACTTC. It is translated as CASSFYSTAYEQYF. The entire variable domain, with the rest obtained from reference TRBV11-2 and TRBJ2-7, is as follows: EAGVAQSPRYKIIEKRQSVAFWCNPISGHATLYWYQQILGQGPKLLIQFQNNGVVDDSQLPKDRFSAERLKGVDSTLKIQPAKLEDSAVYLCASSFYSTAYEQYFGPGTRLTVT.

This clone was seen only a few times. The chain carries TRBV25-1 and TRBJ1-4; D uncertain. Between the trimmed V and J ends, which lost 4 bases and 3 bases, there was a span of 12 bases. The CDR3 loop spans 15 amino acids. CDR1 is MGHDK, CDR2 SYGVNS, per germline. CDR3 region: CASSATRASNEKLFF. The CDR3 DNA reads TGTGCCAGCAGTGCGACGCGGGCCTCTAATGAAAAACTGTTTTTT.

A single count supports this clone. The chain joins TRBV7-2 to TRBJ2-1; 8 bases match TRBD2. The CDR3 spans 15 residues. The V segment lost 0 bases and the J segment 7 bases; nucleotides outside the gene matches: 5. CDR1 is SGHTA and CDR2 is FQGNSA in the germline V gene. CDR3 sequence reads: CASSLARTSRNEQFF. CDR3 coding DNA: TGTGCCAGCAGCTTAGCTCGGACTAGCAGAAATGAGCAGTTCTTC. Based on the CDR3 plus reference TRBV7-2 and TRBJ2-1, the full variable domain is GAGVSQSPSNKVTEKGKDVELRCDPISGHTALYWYRQSLGQGLEFLIYFQGNSAPDKSGLPSDRFSAERTGGSVSTLTIQRTQQEDSAVYLCASSLARTSRNEQFFGPGTRLTVL.

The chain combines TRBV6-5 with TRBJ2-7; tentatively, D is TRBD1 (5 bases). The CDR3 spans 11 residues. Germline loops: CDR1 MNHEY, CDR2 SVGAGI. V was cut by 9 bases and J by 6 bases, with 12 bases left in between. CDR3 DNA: TGTGCCAGTTGGGGAACAGGCGAGCAGTACTTC. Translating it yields CASWGTGEQYF.

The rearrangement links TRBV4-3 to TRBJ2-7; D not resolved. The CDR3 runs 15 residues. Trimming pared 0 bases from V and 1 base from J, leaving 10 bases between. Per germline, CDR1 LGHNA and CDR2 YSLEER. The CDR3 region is CASSQDRLSSYEQYF. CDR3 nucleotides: TGCGCCAGCAGCCAAGATCGTCTTAGTTCCTACGAGCAGTACTTC.

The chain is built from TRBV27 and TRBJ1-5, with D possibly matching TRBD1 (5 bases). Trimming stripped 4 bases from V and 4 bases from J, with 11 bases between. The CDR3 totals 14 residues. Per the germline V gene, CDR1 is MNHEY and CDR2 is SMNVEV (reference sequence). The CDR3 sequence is CASSSGLSNQPQHF. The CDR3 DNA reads TGTGCCAGCAGTTCGGGACTGAGTAATCAGCCCCAGCATTTT.